This entry features one TCR beta chain sequence. The data were obtained in a study of blood T cell repertoires in COVID-19. Study information: Sample material is recorded as cDNA or gDNA derived from T cells, B-cell-depleted T cells, or PBMCs.

Authors' processing steps: Using reference gene primer amplification, nucleated cell counts were estimated. Some clones are missing from TCRdb's copy, which holds only in-frame ones; the method was immunoSEQ multiplex PCR. The D gene and trimming were derived from the DNA, and the V and J assignments and clone size from that table. Counted here are some 120,000 clones, 84% occurring once; the ten biggest clones make up over 10%. There are 17 residues in the CDR3. CDR1 KGHSH and CDR2 LQKENI come from the germline V gene. V lost 3 bases, J lost 8 bases, and 11 bases stayed unmatched. Sequenced sample: peripheral blood. This receptor was obtained from a human donor in a cohort sampled during active COVID-19. The chain recombines TRBV18 with TRBJ1-6; TRBD1 agrees at 9 bases. Written as DNA, the CDR3 is TGTGCCAGCTCACCCCTATCGGACAGGGGCGGAGATTCACCCCTCCACTTT. Encoded protein: CASSPLSDRGGDSPLHF.